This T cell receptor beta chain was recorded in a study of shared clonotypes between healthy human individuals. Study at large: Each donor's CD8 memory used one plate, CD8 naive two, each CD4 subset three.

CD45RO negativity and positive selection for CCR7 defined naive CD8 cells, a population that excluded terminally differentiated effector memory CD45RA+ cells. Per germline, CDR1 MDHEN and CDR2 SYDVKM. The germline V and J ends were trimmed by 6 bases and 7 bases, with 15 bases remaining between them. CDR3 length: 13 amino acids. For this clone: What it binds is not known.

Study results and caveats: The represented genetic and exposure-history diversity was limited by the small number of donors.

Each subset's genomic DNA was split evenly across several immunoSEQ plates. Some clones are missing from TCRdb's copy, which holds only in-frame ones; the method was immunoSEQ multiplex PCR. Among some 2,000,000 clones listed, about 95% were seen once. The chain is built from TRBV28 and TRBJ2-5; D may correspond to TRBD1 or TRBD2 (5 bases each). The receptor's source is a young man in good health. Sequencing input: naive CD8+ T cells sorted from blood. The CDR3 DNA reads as TGTGCCAGCAGCCAACTAGGGGTGTGGACCCAGTACTTC. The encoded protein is CASSQLGVWTQYF.